This T cell receptor beta chain was documented in a study of T cells in Graves' hyperthyroidism and ophthalmopathy. Points from the study as a whole: A 13 V-J model separated ophthalmopathy from stable hyperthyroidism. Also found in blood were most expanded thyroid clonotypes above 0.001.

Ten or more counts support this clonotype. Its matching antigen is unknown. On the basis of clinical symptoms, serum thyroxine and TRAb, thyroid ultrasound and orbital computed tomography, diagnoses were made. 8.5 to 10 ml of fresh peripheral blood supplied the PBMCs. Germline CDR1 SGHRS, CDR2 YFSETQ. J gave up 0 bases and V 0 bases, and 8 bases lay outside the gene matches. This CDR3 region has 17 residues. There were TCR beta CDR3 regions amplified from RNA transcripts. RT-PCR in the first round (using the HTBI primer set) targeted the TCR CDR3. TCRdb re-called the multiplex PCR reads with MiXCR, one entry per CDR3 protein. The sample lists a few hundred thousand distinct CDR3 sequences; about 21% were seen once.

The source of this sequence is a woman in her forties or fifties with Graves' hyperthyroidism. The material sequenced was blood. J is TRBJ1-1 and V is TRBV5-1; TRBD1 matches at 7 bases. The CDR3 region has the DNA TGCGCCAGCAGCTTGGGACTGGACAGGATGATGAACACTGAAGCTTTCTTT. It encodes CASSLGLDRMMNTEAFF.